This TCR beta chain was profiled in a study of shared clonotypes between healthy human individuals. Study in general: Per donor, three plates held CD4 naive cells, three held CD4 memory, two held CD8 naive and one held CD8 memory.

The CDR3 consists of 18 residues. Germline CDR1 SGHDN, CDR2 FVKESK. The J segment lost 2 bases and the V segment lost 5 bases, leaving 8 bases of the junction unmatched. This clone was detected only once. The antigen is undetermined. The study's findings and limits: Owing to a small donor count, the genetic and exposure-history diversity represented was limited.

CD45RO-negative, CCR7-positively selected cells formed the naive CD8 fraction, excluding terminally differentiated effector memory CD45RA+ cells. The protocol was immunoSEQ multiplex PCR, while the TCRdb copy is restricted to in-frame clones and leaves out a portion. There are under 1 million clones in the sample; around 96% occur only once, and less than 0.25% lies in the top ten. The V gene is TRBV14, the J gene TRBJ2-3, with 15 bases fitting TRBD2. Sequences were obtained from naive CD8+ T cells sorted from blood. The receptor was isolated from a young man in good health. CDR3 region: CASSKIGTSGRFTDTQYF. CDR3 coding DNA: TGTGCCAGCAGCAAAATAGGGACTAGCGGGAGGTTCACAGATACGCAGTATTTT.